A single sample gave rise to the 3 T cell receptor beta chains below, sequenced in a study of early T cells in non-severe SARS-CoV-2 infection. Each CDR3 protein is one row after TCRdb ran MiXCR on the 5' RACE reads. The table records fewer than 50,000 distinct CDR3 sequences, about 6% of them present only once. The sequences come from whole blood, collected at baseline. The receptors were gathered from an adult who was a healthcare worker with PCR-confirmed SARS-CoV-2 infection or an uninfected control (not recorded which).

At least ten counts were recorded for this clonotype. This sequence joins TRBV20-1 and TRBJ2-3; 12 bases agree with TRBD2. The CDR3 is made up of 15 amino acids. Per the germline V gene, CDR1 is DFQATT and CDR2 is SNEGSKA (reference sequence). J lost 3 bases, V lost 5 bases, and 6 bases had no gene match. The CDR3 protein is CSAGTSGGLTDTQYF. CDR3 in DNA: TGCAGTGCTGGAACTAGCGGGGGGTTAACAGATACGCAGTATTTT.

This clonotype was picked up a small number of times. The V gene is TRBV19, the J gene TRBJ2-7; no clear D. From germline, CDR1 is LNHDA and CDR2 SQIVND (reference sequence). Trimming removed 6 bases from V and 4 bases from J, with 13 bases in between. The length of the CDR3 is 13 residues. CDR3 DNA: TGTGCCAGTAGCCGACACGTGGAGTACGAGCAGTACTTC. The encoded protein is CASSRHVEYEQYF.

This clonotype appeared a few times. The chain recombines TRBV20-1 with TRBJ2-1; the match to TRBD1 covers 8 bases. The CDR3 loop spans 15 amino acids. The germline CDR1 and CDR2 sequences are DFQATT and SNEGSKA (reference sequence). The trim removed 6 bases at V and 4 bases at J, leaving 11 bases unmatched. The DNA of the CDR3 is TGCAGTGCAAAAAGACAGGGGCTCTGGTACAATGAGCAGTTCTTC. Its protein product is CSAKRQGLWYNEQFF.